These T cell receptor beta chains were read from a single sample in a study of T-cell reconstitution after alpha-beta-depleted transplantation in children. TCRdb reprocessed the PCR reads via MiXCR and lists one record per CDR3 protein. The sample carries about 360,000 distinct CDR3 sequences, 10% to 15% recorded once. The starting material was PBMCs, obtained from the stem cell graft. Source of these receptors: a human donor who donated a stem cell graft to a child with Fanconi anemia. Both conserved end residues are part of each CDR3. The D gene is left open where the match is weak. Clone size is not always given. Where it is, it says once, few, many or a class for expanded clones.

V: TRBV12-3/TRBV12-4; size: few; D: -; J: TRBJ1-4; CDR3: CASSNDKEVATNEKLFF; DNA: TGTGCCAGCAGTAACGACAAGGAGGTTGCAACTAATGAAAAACTGTTTTTT
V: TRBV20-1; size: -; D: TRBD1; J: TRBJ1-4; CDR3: CSAQGQFYEKLFF; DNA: TGCAGTGCCCAGGGACAGTTTTATGAAAAACTGTTTTTT
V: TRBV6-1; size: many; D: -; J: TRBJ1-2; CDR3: CASRDQVNYGYTF; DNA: TGTGCCAGCAGGGATCAGGTTAACTATGGCTACACCTTC
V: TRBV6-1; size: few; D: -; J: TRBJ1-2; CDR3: CASSEGQNYGYTF; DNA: TGTGCCAGCAGTGAAGGGCAGAACTATGGCTACACCTTC
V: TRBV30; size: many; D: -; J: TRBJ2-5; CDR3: CAWNGGLETQYF; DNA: TGTGCCTGGAATGGGGGGTTAGAGACCCAGTACTTC
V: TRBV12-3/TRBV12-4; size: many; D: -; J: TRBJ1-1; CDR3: CASSLDSMNTEAFF; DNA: TGTGCCAGCAGTTTAGACAGCATGAACACTGAAGCTTTCTTT
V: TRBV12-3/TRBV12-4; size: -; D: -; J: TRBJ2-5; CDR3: CASSEGRTQETQYF; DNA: TGTGCCAGCAGTGAAGGGAGGACCCAAGAGACCCAGTACTTC
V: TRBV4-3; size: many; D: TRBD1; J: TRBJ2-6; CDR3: CASSQGGTENSGANVLTF; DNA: TGCGCCAGCAGCCAAGGAGGGACAGAGAACTCTGGGGCCAACGTCCTGACTTTC
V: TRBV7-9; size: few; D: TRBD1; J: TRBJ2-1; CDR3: CASSQQGSQDNEQFF; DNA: TGTGCCAGCAGCCAACAGGGGAGTCAGGACAATGAGCAGTTCTTC
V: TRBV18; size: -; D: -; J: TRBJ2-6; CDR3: CASSLVGSSLSGANVLTF; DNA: TGTGCCAGCTCACTAGTGGGGTCCTCCCTCTCTGGGGCCAACGTCCTGACTTTC
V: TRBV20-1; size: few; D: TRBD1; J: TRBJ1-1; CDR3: CSANGQGNTEAFF; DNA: TGCAGTGCTAACGGACAGGGGAACACTGAAGCTTTCTTT
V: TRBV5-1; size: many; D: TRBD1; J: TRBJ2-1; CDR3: CASRHPGTVNNEQFF; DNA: TGCGCCAGCAGACACCCCGGGACAGTTAACAATGAGCAGTTCTTC
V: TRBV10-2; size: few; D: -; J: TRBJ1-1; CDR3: CASAQAWNTEAFF; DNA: TGCGCCAGCGCGCAGGCCTGGAACACTGAAGCTTTCTTT
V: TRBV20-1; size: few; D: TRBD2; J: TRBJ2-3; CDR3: CSARDPSGGDTDTQYF; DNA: TGCAGTGCTAGAGATCCCAGCGGGGGGGACACAGATACGCAGTATTTT
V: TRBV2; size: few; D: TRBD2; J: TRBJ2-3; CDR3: CARGRTDTQYF; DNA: TGTGCCCGCGGGAGAACAGATACGCAGTATTTT
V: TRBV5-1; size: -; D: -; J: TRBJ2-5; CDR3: CASSAQGPPLQETQYF; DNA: TGCGCCAGCAGCGCGCAGGGTCCCCCCCTGCAGGAGACCCAGTACTTC
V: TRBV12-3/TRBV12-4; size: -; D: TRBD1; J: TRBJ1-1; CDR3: CASSPTGTNTEAFF; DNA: TGTGCCAGCAGTCCGACAGGGACAAACACTGAAGCTTTCTTT
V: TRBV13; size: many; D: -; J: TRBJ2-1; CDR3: CASSTYNEQFF; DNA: TGTGCCAGCAGCACCTACAATGAGCAGTTCTTC
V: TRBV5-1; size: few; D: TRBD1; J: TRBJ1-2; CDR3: CASNFGTGVNYGYTF; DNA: TGCGCCAGCAATTTCGGGACAGGGGTCAACTATGGCTACACCTTC
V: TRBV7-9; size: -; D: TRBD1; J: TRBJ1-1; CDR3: CASLPEDRGKGFF; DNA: TGTGCCAGCCTCCCCGAAGACAGGGGCAAGGGTTTCTTT
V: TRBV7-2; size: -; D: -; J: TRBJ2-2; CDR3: CASSLDTPNTGELFF; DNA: TGTGCCAGCAGCTTAGATACCCCGAACACCGGGGAGCTGTTTTTT
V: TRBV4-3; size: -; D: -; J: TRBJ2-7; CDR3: CASSQGQASSYEQYF; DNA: TGCGCCAGCAGCCAAGGACAGGCTAGCTCCTACGAGCAGTACTTC
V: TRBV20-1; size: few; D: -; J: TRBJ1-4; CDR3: CSASPRVREKLFF; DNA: TGCAGTGCTAGTCCCAGGGTTCGGGAAAAACTGTTTTTT
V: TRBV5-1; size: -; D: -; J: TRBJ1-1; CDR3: CASRPDRVADTEAFF; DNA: TGCGCCAGCAGACCCGATCGCGTAGCAGACACTGAAGCTTTCTTT
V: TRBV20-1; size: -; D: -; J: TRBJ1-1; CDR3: CSARGGRGGERGTEAFF; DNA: TGCAGTGCTAGAGGGGGCCGAGGGGGTGAGAGAGGGACTGAAGCTTTCTTT
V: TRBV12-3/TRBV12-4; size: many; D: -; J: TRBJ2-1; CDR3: CASEGGVYNEQFF; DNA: TGTGCCAGCGAGGGGGGAGTCTACAATGAGCAGTTCTTC
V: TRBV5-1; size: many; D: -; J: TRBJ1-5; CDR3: CASSLSGAAEPQHF; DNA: TGCGCCAGCAGCCTCTCGGGGGCGGCGGAGCCCCAGCATTTT
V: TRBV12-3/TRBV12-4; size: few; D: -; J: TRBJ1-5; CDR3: CASRVTRSGNQPQHF; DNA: TGTGCCAGCAGGGTGACTCGGTCGGGAAATCAGCCCCAGCATTTT
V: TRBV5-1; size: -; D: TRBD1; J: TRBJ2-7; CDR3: CASSWDRHYEQYF; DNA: TGCGCCAGCAGCTGGGACAGGCACTACGAGCAGTACTTC
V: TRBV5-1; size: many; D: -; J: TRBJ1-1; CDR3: CASSLEGAGTEAFF; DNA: TGCGCCAGCAGCTTGGAAGGGGCAGGGACTGAAGCTTTCTTT
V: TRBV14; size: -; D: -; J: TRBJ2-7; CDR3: CASSPSPYEQYF; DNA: TGTGCCAGCAGCCCCTCCCCTTACGAGCAGTACTTC
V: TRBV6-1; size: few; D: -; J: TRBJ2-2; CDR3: CASTIEANTGELFF; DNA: TGTGCCAGCACCATCGAAGCGAACACCGGGGAGCTGTTTTTT
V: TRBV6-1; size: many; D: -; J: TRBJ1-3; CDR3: CASSPLEGTNSGNTIYF; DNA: TGTGCCAGCAGTCCCCTGGAGGGGACAAACTCTGGAAACACCATATATTTT
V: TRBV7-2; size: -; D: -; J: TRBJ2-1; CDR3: CASSLGSGRAFNEQFF; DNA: TGTGCCAGCAGCTTAGGTTCGGGCAGGGCCTTCAATGAGCAGTTCTTC
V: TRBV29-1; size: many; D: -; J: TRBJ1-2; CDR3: CSVDSARSYGYTF; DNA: TGCAGCGTTGATTCGGCCAGGAGCTATGGCTACACCTTC
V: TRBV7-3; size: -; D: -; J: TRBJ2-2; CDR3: CASSPQITGELFF; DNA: TGTGCCAGCAGCCCACAAATCACCGGGGAGCTGTTTTTT
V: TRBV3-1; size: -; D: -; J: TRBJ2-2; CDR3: CASSQTLLRELFF; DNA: TGTGCCAGCAGCCAAACATTACTCCGGGAGCTGTTTTTT
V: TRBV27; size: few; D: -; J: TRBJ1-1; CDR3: CATQGLQNTEAFF; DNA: TGTGCCACCCAGGGACTCCAGAACACTGAAGCTTTCTTT
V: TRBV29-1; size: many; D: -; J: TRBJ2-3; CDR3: CSAGSPFADTQYF; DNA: TGCAGCGCCGGGTCTCCCTTCGCAGATACGCAGTATTTT
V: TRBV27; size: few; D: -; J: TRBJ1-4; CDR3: CASSQTVNNEKLFF; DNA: TGTGCCAGCAGCCAGACGGTGAACAATGAAAAACTGTTTTTT
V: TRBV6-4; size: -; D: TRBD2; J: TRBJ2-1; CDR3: CASSDRGGEGNEQFF; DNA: TGTGCCAGCAGTGACCGGGGGGGCGAAGGGAATGAGCAGTTCTTC